This record concerns one T cell receptor (beta chain) sequence. Its antigen remains unknown. One end of the junction is discordant with germline, which a read error may explain. The source of the sample is a study of blood T cells in healthy people across ages. Broader study findings: Among long-lived donors, naive CD4+ cells were more numerous and diversity higher than in aged donors. The recorded TCR beta diversity per million T cells decreased in a roughly linear manner with age.

CDR1 SGHVS and CDR2 FQNEAQ come from the germline V gene. The CDR3 runs to 15 residues. Primed by a sample-barcoded 5' primer and a J-beta primer mix, a second PCR proceeded for about 7 to 12 cycles. The template-switch adaptor, which had 12 random nucleotides, put a tag on each cDNA molecule. CDR3-containing paired-end reads numbering at least 2.5 million came from each sample. TCRdb independently ran MiXCR on the 5' RACE reads; one entry per CDR3 protein. Of roughly 650,000 distinct CDR3 sequences in the sample, approximately 29% were seen once. This receptor was obtained from an elderly woman in good health. The chain links TRBV7-8 to TRBJ2-1; D gene uncertain. The sample comprised blood. The CDR3 DNA follows: TGTGCCAACAGCTTCCCCGCGGAGTTGGGGAATGAGCAGTTCTTC. Protein: CANSFPAELGNEQFF. Looking up the rest from reference TRBV7-8 and TRBJ2-1 gives the full variable domain: GAGVSQSPRYKVAKRGQDVALRCDPISGHVSLFWYQQALGQGPEFLTYFQNEAQLDKSGLPSDRFFAERPEGSVSTLKIQRTQQEDSAVYLCANSFPAELGNEQFFGPGTRLTVL.